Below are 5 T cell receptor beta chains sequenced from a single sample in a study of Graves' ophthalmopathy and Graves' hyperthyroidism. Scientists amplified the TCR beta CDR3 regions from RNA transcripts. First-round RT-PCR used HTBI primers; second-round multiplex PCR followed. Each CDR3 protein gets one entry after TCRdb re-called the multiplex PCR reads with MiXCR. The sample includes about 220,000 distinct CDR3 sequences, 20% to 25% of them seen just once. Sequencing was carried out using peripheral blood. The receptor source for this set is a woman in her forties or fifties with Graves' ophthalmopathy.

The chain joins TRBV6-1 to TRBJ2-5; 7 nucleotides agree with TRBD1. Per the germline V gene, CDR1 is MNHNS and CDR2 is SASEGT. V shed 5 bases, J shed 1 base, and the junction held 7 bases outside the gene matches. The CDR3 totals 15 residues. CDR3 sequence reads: CASSTRDRAQETQYF. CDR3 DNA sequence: TGTGCCAGCAGTACCCGGGACAGAGCCCAAGAGACCCAGTACTTC.

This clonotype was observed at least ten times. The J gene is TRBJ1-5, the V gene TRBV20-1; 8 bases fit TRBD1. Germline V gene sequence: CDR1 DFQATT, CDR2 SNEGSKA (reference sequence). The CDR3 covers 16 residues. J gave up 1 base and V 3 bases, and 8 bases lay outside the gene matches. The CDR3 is CSAREDRGGSNQPQHF. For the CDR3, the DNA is TGCAGTGCTAGGGAAGACAGGGGTGGGAGCAATCAGCCCCAGCATTTT.

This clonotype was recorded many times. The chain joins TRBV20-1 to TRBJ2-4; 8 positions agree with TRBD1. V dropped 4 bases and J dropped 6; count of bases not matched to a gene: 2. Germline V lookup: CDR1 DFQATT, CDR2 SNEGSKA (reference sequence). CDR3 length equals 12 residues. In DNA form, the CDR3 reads TGCAGTGCTAAACAGGGGGTAAACATTCAGTACTTC. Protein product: CSAKQGVNIQYF.

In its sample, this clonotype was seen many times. The CDR3 DNA is TGTGCCAGCAGCCCCGGGGGGGGGATTATCTACGAGCAGTACTTC. Translating it yields CASSPGGGIIYEQYF. The V call is TRBV9, the J call TRBJ2-7, with 8 bases fitting TRBD2. The CDR3 has 15 amino acids. Germline trimming cut 4 bases from V and 3 bases from J; bases unmatched to any gene: 9. Per germline, CDR1 SGDLS and CDR2 YYNGEE.

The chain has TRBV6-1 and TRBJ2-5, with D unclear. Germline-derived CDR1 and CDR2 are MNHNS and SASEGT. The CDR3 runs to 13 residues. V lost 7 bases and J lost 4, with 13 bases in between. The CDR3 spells CASTSGRRETQYF. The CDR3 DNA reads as TGTGCCAGCACCAGTGGTAGGCGAGAGACCCAGTACTTC.